This T cell receptor beta chain originates from a study of technical replicates of blood from a few donors. Sequenced by immunoSEQ multiplex PCR; TCRdb stores in-frame clones only, minus some. The top ten hold approximately 0.22% of the sample, which has 90,000 to 100,000 clones, 95% seen once. Looked up from germline, CDR1 is MNHEY and CDR2 is SMNVEV (reference sequence). The CDR3 runs 15 residues. Trimming stripped 5 bases from V and 4 bases from J, with 17 bases between. The chain carries TRBV27 and TRBJ1-2; tentatively, D is TRBD1 (5 bases). Sequencing was performed on T cells isolated from PBMCs. This TCR was recovered from a human donor in good health. CDR3 residues: CASSMTAPTPYGYTF. In nucleotides, the CDR3 is TGTGCCAGCAGTATGACAGCTCCGACCCCCTATGGCTACACCTTC.